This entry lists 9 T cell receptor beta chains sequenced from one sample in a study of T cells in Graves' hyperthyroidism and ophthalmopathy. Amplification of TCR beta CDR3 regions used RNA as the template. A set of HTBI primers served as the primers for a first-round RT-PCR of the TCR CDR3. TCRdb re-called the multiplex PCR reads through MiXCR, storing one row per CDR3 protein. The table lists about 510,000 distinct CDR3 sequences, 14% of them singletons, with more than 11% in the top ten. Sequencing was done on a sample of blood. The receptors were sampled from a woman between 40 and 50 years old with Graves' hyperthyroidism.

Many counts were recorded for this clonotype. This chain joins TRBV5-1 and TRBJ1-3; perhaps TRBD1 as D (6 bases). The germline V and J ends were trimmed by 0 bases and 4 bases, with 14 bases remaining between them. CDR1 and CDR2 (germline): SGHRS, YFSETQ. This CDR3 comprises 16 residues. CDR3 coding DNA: TGCGCCAGCAGCTTGGCCGCAGGGGCCGCCGGAAACACCATATATTTT. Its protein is CASSLAAGAAGNTIYF.

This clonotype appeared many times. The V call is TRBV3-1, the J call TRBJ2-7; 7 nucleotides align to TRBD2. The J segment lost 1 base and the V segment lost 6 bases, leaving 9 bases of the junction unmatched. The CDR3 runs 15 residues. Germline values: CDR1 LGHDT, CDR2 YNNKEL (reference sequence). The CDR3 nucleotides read TGTGCCAGCAGGTACCGGGACTACCCTTCCTACGAGCAGTACTTC. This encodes CASRYRDYPSYEQYF.

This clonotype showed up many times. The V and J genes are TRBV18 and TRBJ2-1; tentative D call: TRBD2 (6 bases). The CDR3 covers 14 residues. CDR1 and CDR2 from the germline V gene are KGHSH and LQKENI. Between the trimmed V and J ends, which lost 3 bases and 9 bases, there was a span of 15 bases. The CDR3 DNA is TGTGCCAGCTCACCTACACATACGGGGGTTGAGCAGTTCTTC. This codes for CASSPTHTGVEQFF.

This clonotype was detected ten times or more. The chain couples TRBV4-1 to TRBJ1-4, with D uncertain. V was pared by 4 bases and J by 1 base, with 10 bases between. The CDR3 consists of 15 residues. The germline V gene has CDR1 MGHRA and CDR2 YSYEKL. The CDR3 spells CASSPPPGTNEKLFF. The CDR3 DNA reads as TGCGCCAGCAGCCCGCCCCCGGGAACTAATGAAAAACTGTTTTTT.

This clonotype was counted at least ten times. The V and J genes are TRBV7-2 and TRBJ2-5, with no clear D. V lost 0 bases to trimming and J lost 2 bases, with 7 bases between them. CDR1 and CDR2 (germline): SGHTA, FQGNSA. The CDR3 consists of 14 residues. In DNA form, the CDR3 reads TGTGCCAGCAGCTTAGCGGGTCTGCAAGAGACCCAGTACTTC. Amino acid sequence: CASSLAGLQETQYF.

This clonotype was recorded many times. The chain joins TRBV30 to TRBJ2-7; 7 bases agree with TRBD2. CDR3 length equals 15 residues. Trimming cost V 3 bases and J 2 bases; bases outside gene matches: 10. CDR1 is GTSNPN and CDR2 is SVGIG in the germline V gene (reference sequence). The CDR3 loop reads CAWRRQSGVTYEQYF. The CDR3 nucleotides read TGTGCCTGGAGACGACAAAGCGGGGTTACCTACGAGCAGTACTTC.

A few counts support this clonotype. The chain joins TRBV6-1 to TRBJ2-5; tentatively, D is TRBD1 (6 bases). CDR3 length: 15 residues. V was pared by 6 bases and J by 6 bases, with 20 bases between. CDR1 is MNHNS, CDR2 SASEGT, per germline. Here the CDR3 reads CASSRWAGDLKTQYF. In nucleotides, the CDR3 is TGTGCCAGCAGCCGCTGGGCAGGGGATTTGAAGACCCAGTACTTC.

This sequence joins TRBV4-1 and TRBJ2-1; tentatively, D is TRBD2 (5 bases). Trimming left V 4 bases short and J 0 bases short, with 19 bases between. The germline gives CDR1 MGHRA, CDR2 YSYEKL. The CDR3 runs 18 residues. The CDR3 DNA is TGCGCCAGCAGCCGCCAATTGCGAGGGAGAAGCTCCTACAATGAGCAGTTCTTC. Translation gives CASSRQLRGRSSYNEQFF.

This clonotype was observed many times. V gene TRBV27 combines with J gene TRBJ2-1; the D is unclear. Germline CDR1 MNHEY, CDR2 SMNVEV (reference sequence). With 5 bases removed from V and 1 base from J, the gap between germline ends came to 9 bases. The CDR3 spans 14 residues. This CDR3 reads CASSRSTSYNEQFF. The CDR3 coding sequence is TGTGCCAGCAGTCGATCCACGTCCTACAATGAGCAGTTCTTC.